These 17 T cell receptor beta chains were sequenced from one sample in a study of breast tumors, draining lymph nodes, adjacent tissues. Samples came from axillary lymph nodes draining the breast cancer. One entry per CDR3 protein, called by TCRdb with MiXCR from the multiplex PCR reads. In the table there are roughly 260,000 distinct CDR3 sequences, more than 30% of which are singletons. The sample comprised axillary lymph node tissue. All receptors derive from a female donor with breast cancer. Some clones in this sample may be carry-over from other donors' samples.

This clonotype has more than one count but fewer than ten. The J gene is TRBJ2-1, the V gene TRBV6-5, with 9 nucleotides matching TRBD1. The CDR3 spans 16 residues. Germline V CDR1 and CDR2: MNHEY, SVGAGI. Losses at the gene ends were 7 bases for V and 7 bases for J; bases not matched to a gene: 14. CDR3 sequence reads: CASTKSGGQGGNEQFF. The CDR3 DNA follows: TGTGCCAGCACCAAATCGGGGGGACAGGGTGGAAATGAGCAGTTCTTC.

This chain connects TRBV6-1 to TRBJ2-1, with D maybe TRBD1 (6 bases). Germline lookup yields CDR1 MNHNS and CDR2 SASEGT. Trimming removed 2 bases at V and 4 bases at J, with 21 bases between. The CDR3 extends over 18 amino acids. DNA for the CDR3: TGTGCCAGCAGTGAATGGGGGTGGGCAGGGGAAGGTTACAATGAGCAGTTCTTC. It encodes CASSEWGWAGEGYNEQFF.

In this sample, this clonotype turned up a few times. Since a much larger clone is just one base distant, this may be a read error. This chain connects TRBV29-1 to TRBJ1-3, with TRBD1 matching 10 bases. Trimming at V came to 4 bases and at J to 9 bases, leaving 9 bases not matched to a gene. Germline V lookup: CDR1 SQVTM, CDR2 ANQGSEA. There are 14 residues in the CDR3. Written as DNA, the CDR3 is TGCAGCGTTGGAGGGACAGGGGTGGAAAGCACCATATATTTT. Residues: CSVGGTGVESTIYF.

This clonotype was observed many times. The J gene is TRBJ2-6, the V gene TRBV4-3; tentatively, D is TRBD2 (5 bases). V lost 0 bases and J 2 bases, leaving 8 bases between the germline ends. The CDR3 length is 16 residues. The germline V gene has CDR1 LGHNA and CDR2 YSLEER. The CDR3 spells CASSQDMGAGANVLTF. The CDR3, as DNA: TGCGCCAGCAGCCAAGATATGGGAGCTGGGGCCAACGTCCTGACTTTC.

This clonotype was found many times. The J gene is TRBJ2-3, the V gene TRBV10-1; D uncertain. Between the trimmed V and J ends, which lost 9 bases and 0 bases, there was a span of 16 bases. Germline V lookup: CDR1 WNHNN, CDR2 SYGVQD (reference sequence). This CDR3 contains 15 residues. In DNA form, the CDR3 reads TGCGCCAGTGGTGGGAATAAGTCTAGCACAGATACGCAGTATTTT. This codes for CASGGNKSSTDTQYF.

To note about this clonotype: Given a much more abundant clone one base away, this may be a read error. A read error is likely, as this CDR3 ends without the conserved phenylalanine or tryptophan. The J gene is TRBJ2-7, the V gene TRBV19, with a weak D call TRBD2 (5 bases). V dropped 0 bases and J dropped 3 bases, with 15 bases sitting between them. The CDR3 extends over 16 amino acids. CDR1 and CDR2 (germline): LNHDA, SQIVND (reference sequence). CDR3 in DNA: TGTGCCAGTAGTATAGATCGGGATCTAATAGGCTACGAGCAGTACTCC. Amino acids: CASSIDRDLIGYEQYS.

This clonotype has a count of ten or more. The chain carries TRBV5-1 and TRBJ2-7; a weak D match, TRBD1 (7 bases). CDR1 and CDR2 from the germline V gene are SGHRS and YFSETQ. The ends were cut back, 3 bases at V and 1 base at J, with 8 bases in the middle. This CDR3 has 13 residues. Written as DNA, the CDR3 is TGCGCCAGCAGCTCAGGGGGGTCCTACGAGCAGTACTTC. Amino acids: CASSSGGSYEQYF.

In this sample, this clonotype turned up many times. This chain's CDR3 is CASSSSGGEQFF. CDR3 nucleotides: TGTGCCAGCAGCTCTAGCGGGGGTGAGCAGTTCTTC. V is TRBV7-6 and J is TRBJ2-1; 10 bases fit TRBD2. Trimming removed 4 bases from V and 9 bases from J; junction bases left unmatched: 0. The CDR3 is made up of 12 amino acids. Germline V gives CDR1 SGHVS, CDR2 FNYEAQ. The whole variable domain, filled in from reference TRBV7-6 and TRBJ2-1, reads GAGVSQSPRYKVTKRGQDVALRCDPISGHVSLYWYRQALGQGPEFLTYFNYEAQQDKSGLPNDRFSAERPEGSISTLTIQRTEQRDSAMYRCASSSSGGEQFFGPGTRLTVL.

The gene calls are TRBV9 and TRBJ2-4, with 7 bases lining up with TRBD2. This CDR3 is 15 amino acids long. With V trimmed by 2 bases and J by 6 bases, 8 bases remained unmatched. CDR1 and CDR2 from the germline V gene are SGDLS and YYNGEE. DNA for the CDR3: TGTGCCAGCAGCGTTGGGGGAGGGCTTATAAACATTCAGTACTTC. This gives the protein CASSVGGGLINIQYF.

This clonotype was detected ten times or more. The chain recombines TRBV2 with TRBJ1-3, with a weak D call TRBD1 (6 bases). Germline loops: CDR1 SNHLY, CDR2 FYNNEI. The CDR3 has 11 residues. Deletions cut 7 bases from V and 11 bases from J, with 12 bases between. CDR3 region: CASKTGHAIYF. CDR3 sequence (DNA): TGTGCCAGCAAGACAGGTCACGCCATATATTTT.

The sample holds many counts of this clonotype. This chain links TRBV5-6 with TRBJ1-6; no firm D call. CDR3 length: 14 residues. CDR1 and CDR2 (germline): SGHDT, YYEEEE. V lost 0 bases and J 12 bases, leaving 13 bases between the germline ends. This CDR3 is CASSLGAEGRPLHF. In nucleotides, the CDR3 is TGTGCCAGCAGCTTGGGGGCAGAGGGTCGACCCCTCCACTTT. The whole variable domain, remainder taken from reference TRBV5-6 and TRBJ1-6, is DAGVTQSPTHLIKTRGQQVTLRCSPKSGHDTVSWYQQALGQGPQFIFQYYEEEERQRGNFPDRFSGHQFPNYSSELNVNALLLGDSALYLCASSLGAEGRPLHFGNGTRLTVT.

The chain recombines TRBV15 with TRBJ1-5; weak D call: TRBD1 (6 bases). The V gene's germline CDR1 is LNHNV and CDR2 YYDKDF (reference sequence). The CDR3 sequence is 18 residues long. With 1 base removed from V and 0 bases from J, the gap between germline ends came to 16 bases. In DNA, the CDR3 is TGTGCCACCAGCAGAGTGGGGGCAAGGATCTATAGCAATCAGCCCCAGCATTTT. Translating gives CATSRVGARIYSNQPQHF. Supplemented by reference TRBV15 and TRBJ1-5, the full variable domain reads DAMVIQNPRYQVTQFGKPVTLSCSQTLNHNVMYWYQQKSSQAPKLLFHYYDKDFNNEADTPDNFQSRRPNTSFCFLDIRSPGLGDTAMYLCATSRVGARIYSNQPQHFGDGTRLSIL.

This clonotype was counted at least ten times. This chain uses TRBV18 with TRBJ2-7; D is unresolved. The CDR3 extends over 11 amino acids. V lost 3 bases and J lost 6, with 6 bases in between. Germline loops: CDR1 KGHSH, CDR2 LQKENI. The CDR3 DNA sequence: TGTGCCAGCTCACCCGATCGCGAGCAGTACTTC. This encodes CASSPDREQYF.

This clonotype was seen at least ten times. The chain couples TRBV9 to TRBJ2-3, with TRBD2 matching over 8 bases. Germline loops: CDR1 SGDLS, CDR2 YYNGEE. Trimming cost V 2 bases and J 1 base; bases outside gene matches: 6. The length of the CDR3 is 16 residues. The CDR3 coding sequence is TGTGCCAGCAGCGTGTCGGGAGCGGGGGGCACAGATACGCAGTATTTT. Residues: CASSVSGAGGTDTQYF.

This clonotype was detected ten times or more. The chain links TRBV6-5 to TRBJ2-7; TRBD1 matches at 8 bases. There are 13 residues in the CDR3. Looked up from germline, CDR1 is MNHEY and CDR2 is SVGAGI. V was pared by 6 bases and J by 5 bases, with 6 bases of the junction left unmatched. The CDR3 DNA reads TGTGCCAGCAGGCCAATGGGACAGGACGAGCAGTACTTC. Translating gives CASRPMGQDEQYF.

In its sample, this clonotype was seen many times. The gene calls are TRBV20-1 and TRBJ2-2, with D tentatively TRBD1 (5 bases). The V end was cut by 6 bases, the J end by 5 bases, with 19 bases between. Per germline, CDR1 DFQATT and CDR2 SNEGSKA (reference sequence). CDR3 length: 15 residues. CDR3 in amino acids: CSANGAVFGTGELFF. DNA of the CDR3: TGCAGTGCCAATGGGGCCGTCTTCGGAACCGGGGAGCTGTTTTTT.

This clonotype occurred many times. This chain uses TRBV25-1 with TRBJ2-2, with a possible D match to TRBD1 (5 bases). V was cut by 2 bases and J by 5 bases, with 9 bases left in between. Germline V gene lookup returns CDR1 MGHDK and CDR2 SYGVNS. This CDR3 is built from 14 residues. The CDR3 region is CASSEMGRTGELFF. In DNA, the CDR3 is TGTGCCAGCAGTGAAATGGGGCGTACCGGGGAGCTGTTTTTT.